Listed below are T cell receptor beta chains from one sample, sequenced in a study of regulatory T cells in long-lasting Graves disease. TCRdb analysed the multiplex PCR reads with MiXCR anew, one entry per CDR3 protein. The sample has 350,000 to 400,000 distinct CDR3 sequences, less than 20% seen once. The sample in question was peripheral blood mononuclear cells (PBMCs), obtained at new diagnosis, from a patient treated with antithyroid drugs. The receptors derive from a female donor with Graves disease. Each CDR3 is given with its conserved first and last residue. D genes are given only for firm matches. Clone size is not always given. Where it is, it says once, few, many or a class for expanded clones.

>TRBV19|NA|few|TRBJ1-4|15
CASSRRVGINEKLFF
TGTGCCAGTAGTCGACGTGTCGGGATTAATGAAAAACTGTTTTTT
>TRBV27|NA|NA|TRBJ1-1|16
CASSLSAIRMNTEAFF
TGTGCCAGCAGTTTGTCGGCCATCCGGATGAACACTGAAGCTTTCTTT
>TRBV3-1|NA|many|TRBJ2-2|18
CASSQPGGGSKLTGELFF
TGTGCCAGCAGCCAACCCGGGGGCGGGAGTAAGCTCACCGGGGAGCTGTTTTTT
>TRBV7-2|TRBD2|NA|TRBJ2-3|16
CASSGPWSGEGDTQYF
TGTGCCAGCAGCGGCCCCTGGAGCGGGGAAGGGGATACGCAGTATTTT
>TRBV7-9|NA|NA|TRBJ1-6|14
CASSLKVFNSPLHF
TGTGCCAGCAGCTTAAAGGTTTTTAATTCACCCCTCCACTTT
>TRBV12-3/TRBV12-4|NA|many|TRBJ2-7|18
CASSLDEFTESGSYEQYF
TGCGCCAGCAGTTTAGACGAGTTCACAGAGTCGGGCTCCTACGAGCAGTACTTC
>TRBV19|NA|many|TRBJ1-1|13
CASSEQGATEAFF
TGTGCCAGCTCAGAACAGGGAGCCACTGAAGCTTTCTTT
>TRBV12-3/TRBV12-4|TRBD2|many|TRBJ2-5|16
CASSFRAGGTQETQYF
TGTGCCAGCAGTTTCAGGGCGGGGGGAACCCAAGAGACCCAGTACTTC
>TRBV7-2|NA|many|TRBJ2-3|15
CASSYSGPSTDTQYF
TGTGCCAGCAGTTACAGCGGTCCTAGCACAGATACGCAGTATTTT
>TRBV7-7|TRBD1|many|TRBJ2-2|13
CAAGGEYTGELFF
TGTGCCGCAGGGGGCGAGTACACCGGGGAGCTGTTTTTT
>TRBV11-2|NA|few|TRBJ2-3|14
CASSLEIRIDTQYF
TGTGCCAGCAGCTTAGAAATCAGAATCGATACGCAGTATTTT
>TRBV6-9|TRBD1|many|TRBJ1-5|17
CASSYGWDRVSNPTQHF
TGTGCCAGCAGTTACGGCTGGGACAGGGTATCAAATCCTACCCAGCATTTT
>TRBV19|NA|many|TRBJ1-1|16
CASSIIPTDRNTEAFF
TGTGCCAGTAGTATAATACCTACCGATCGGAACACTGAAGCTTTCTTT